This T cell receptor (beta chain) originates from a study of identical twins. This clonotype turned up a few times. TCRdb redid the calling of the 5' RACE reads with MiXCR, one entry per CDR3 protein. The sample has some 240,000 distinct CDR3 sequences; about 10% are singletons. The ends lost 4 bases at V and 5 bases at J; junction bases unmatched: 4. The CDR3 runs to 14 residues. The germline gives CDR1 SGHRS, CDR2 YFSETQ. Specimen: memory T cells sorted from blood. The TCR comes from a man aged 50 to 59 in good health. The chain links TRBV5-1 to TRBJ2-7; TRBD2 matches 12 bases. The CDR3 sequence: CASSLTSGSHEQYF. The CDR3 bases are TGCGCCAGCAGCCTGACTAGCGGGAGCCACGAGCAGTACTTC.